The 27 T cell receptor beta chains reported below all come from one sample, sequenced in a study of blood T cell repertoires in COVID-19. Measured with immunoSEQ multiplex PCR; TCRdb has only the in-frame clones, and not every one. The repertoire holds roughly 230,000 clones, with around 84% as singletons. Sequenced sample: peripheral blood. The source is a woman aged 80 or over with COVID-19, enrolled during active disease.

This chain connects TRBV3-1 (or the pseudogene TRBV3-2) to TRBJ1-2, with D possibly being TRBD1 (6 bases). Trimming shortened V by 1 base and J by 7 bases, and 13 bases separated the two germline ends. The CDR3 totals 14 residues. The germline V gene encodes CDR1 LGHDT and CDR2 YNNKEL (reference sequence). CDR3 region: CASSQAGPGAGYTF. In nucleotides, the CDR3 is TGTGCCAGCAGCCAAGCAGGGCCAGGGGCTGGCTACACCTTC.

Only one count was recorded for this clone. V and J are TRBV6-2 or TRBV6-3 and TRBJ2-7, with 8 positions matching TRBD1. J lost 3 bases, V lost 1 base, and 5 bases had no gene match. In germline, CDR1 is MNHEY, CDR2 SVGEGT. The CDR3 contains 15 residues. Written as DNA, the CDR3 is TGTGCCAGCAGTTACTTACTCGACAGGGGCTACGAGCAGTACTTC. This sequence encodes CASSYLLDRGYEQYF.

This clone was detected only once. The V gene is TRBV19, the J gene TRBJ1-6; D uncertain. V was pared by 3 bases and J by 7 bases, with 13 bases between. Per germline, CDR1 LNHDA and CDR2 SQIVND (reference sequence). CDR3 size: 15 residues. The CDR3 loop reads CASSMNGFENSPLHF. CDR3 coding DNA: TGTGCCAGTAGTATGAACGGGTTCGAGAATTCACCCCTCCACTTT.

The J gene is TRBJ1-1, the V gene TRBV18, with unresolved D. V dropped 6 bases and J dropped 6 bases, with 23 bases sitting between them. The CDR3 loop spans 16 amino acids. Germline lookup yields CDR1 KGHSH and CDR2 LQKENI. CDR3 protein: CASSRNSPQQASEAFF. The CDR3, as DNA: TGTGCCAGCTCTCGCAACAGTCCGCAACAAGCCTCTGAAGCTTTCTTT.

This clone has just a few counts. The CDR3 nucleotides are TGTGCCAGCAGCTCGGGGAGGGCAGGGTCGACTGAAGCTTTCTTT. It is translated as CASSSGRAGSTEAFF. This chain joins TRBV7-3 and TRBJ1-1; possibly TRBD1 for D (5 bases). The CDR3 has 15 residues. V was cut by 4 bases and J by 5 bases, with 17 bases left in between. From germline, CDR1 is SGHTA and CDR2 FQGTGA.

V and J are TRBV10-3 and TRBJ1-1; 7 nucleotides align to TRBD1. CDR1 is ENHRY and CDR2 is SYGVKD in the germline V gene. This CDR3 is built from 14 residues. V shed 7 bases, J shed 1 base, and the junction held 6 bases outside the gene matches. CDR3 loop: CAIMAGGKNTEAFF. CDR3 DNA: TGTGCCATCATGGCAGGGGGTAAGAACACTGAAGCTTTCTTT.

The rearrangement joins TRBV28 to TRBJ2-7, with TRBD1 matching 9 bases. V was pared by 6 bases and J by 4 bases, with 10 bases of the junction left unmatched. The CDR3 runs 15 residues. In germline, CDR1 is MDHEN, CDR2 SYDVKM. Written as DNA, the CDR3 is TGTGCCAGCAGCCCCATACAGGGGGCGTATTACGAGCAGTACTTC. It is translated as CASSPIQGAYYEQYF.

The chain combines TRBV5-5 with TRBJ2-1, with TRBD1 matching over 7 bases. This CDR3 is built from 16 residues. The J segment lost 4 bases and the V segment lost 1 base, leaving 8 bases of the junction unmatched. CDR1 and CDR2 (germline): SGHKS, YYEKEE (reference sequence). The CDR3 region is CASSLRAGTEYNEQFF. In DNA form, the CDR3 reads TGTGCCAGCAGCTTGAGGGCCGGGACAGAATACAATGAGCAGTTCTTC.

This chain connects TRBV7-2 to TRBJ1-3; 7 bases are shared with TRBD1. This CDR3 is built from 14 residues. V shed 3 bases, J shed 2 bases, and the junction held 1 base outside the gene matches. Germline V gene sequence: CDR1 SGHTA, CDR2 FQGNSA. The CDR3 protein is CASSFGTAGNTIYF. In DNA form, the CDR3 reads TGTGCCAGCAGCTTTGGGACAGCTGGAAACACCATATATTTT.

The chain links TRBV7-9 to TRBJ1-2, with D tentatively TRBD1 (5 bases). This CDR3 is 14 amino acids long. Germline-derived CDR1 and CDR2 are SEHNR and FQNEAQ (reference sequence). The V and J ends lost 5 bases and 4 bases respectively, with 14 bases between them. The CDR3 reads CASSPPVTAYGYTF. CDR3 DNA: TGTGCCAGCAGCCCCCCCGTGACAGCCTATGGCTACACCTTC.

This chain connects TRBV11-2 to TRBJ2-7; possible D gene TRBD2, 5 bases. CDR1 SGHAT and CDR2 FQNNGV come from the germline V gene. Trimming stripped 1 base from V and 4 bases from J, with 26 bases between. This CDR3 has 19 residues. Written as DNA, the CDR3 is TGTGCCAGCAGCTTAGTCTCGCTAGCTCCTGCGAGGGCTGGGTACGAGCAGTACTTC. It is translated as CASSLVSLAPARAGYEQYF. The variable domain in full, with the rest retrieved from reference TRBV11-2 and TRBJ2-7, is EAGVAQSPRYKIIEKRQSVAFWCNPISGHATLYWYQQILGQGPKLLIQFQNNGVVDDSQLPKDRFSAERLKGVDSTLKIQPAKLEDSAVYLCASSLVSLAPARAGYEQYFGPGTRLTVT.

Only a few counts were recorded for this clone. The V gene is TRBV6-6, the J gene TRBJ2-1; the D gene is possibly TRBD1 (5 bases). From germline, CDR1 is MNHNY and CDR2 SVGAGI (reference sequence). The CDR3 extends over 14 amino acids. Between the trimmed V and J ends, which lost 6 bases and 6 bases, there was a span of 15 bases. For the CDR3, the DNA is TGTGCCAGCAGACCACGCGTAGACAGCAATGAGCAGTTCTTC. This gives the protein CASRPRVDSNEQFF.

The chain carries TRBV4-3 and TRBJ1-5, with 10 bases identical to TRBD1. The CDR3 has 15 residues. With 3 bases clipped from V and 6 bases from J, the junction kept 5 bases outside the gene matches. Per germline, CDR1 LGHNA and CDR2 YSLEER. CDR3 coding DNA: TGCGCCAGCAGCCACGGGACAGGGGTTGGTCAGCCCCAGCATTTT. Residues: CASSHGTGVGQPQHF.

This chain links TRBV19 with TRBJ2-1, with 13 bases fitting TRBD2. From germline, CDR1 is LNHDA and CDR2 SQIVND (reference sequence). Unmatched junction bases numbered 9, after V lost 4 bases and J lost 0 bases. The CDR3 is made up of 19 amino acids. The CDR3 sequence is CASSNGLAGAPPSYNEQFF. CDR3 DNA: TGTGCCAGTAGTAACGGACTAGCGGGGGCCCCCCCCTCCTACAATGAGCAGTTCTTC. The whole variable domain, remainder taken from reference TRBV19 and TRBJ2-1, is DGGITQSPKYLFRKEGQNVTLSCEQNLNHDAMYWYRQDPGQGLRLIYYSQIVNDFQKGDIAEGYSVSREKKESFPLTVTSAQKNPTAFYLCASSNGLAGAPPSYNEQFFGPGTRLTVL.

The rearrangement links TRBV5-1 to TRBJ2-3; D might be TRBD2 (5 bases). The V end lost 9 bases, the J end lost 0 bases, and 14 bases lay between the germline ends. Germline CDR1 is SGHRS and CDR2 is YFSETQ. This CDR3 is 14 amino acids long. The CDR3 DNA reads as TGCGCCACCAGAATTGGGAGTAGCACAGATACGCAGTATTTT. Amino acids: CATRIGSSTDTQYF.

V usage is TRBV2 and J usage is TRBJ2-2, with D perhaps matching TRBD1 (5 bases). The CDR3 spans 14 residues. V lost 4 bases and J 3 bases, leaving 9 bases between the germline ends. Germline CDR1 SNHLY, CDR2 FYNNEI. As DNA, the CDR3 is TGTGCCAGCAGTGCCGACAGAGACACCGGGGAGCTGTTTTTT. The encoded protein is CASSADRDTGELFF.

The chain carries TRBV5-1 and TRBJ2-3, with 9 bases that match TRBD1. The CDR3 spans 16 residues. J lost 3 bases, V lost 2 bases, and 7 bases had no gene match. Germline V gene sequence: CDR1 SGHRS, CDR2 YFSETQ. The CDR3 nucleotides are TGCGCCAGCAGCTTACCGTCGGGACAGGGTACAGATACGCAGTATTTT. As protein: CASSLPSGQGTDTQYF.

The V and J genes are TRBV4-1 and TRBJ1-3; D unresolved. This CDR3 is built from 16 residues. The V gene lost 0 bases and the J gene lost 4 bases, with 13 bases spanning the gap. Per the germline V gene, CDR1 is MGHRA and CDR2 is YSYEKL. The CDR3, as DNA: TGCGCCAGCAGCCAAGATCTGCGAGGCTTGGGAAACACCATATATTTT. It translates to CASSQDLRGLGNTIYF.

This clone occurred a few times. This rearrangement joins TRBV6-2 or TRBV6-3 to TRBJ1-5; 9 positions match TRBD1. The CDR3 is 16 amino acids. Germline trimming cut 5 bases from V and 2 bases from J; bases unmatched to any gene: 7. CDR1 and CDR2 (germline): MNHEY, SVGEGT. The DNA for the CDR3 is TGTGCCAGCAGTGACTGGGACAGGGCTGGCAATCAGCCCCAGCATTTT. The encoded protein is CASSDWDRAGNQPQHF.

The chain couples TRBV25-1 to TRBJ2-7, with 8 nucleotides matching TRBD1. This CDR3 comprises 14 residues. Germline CDR1 is MGHDK and CDR2 is SYGVNS. V shed 7 bases, J shed 5 bases, and the junction held 10 bases outside the gene matches. The CDR3 spells CASTRPQGANEQYV. The CDR3, as DNA: TGTGCCAGCACCCGCCCCCAGGGGGCCAACGAGCAGTACGTC.

This clone was detected only once. The chain joins TRBV5-3 to TRBJ2-5; possibly TRBD1 for D (6 bases). TRBV5-3 carries the ORF label, with uncertain function. The V gene lost 4 bases and the J gene lost 4 bases, with 14 bases spanning the gap. This CDR3 is 14 amino acids long. Here the CDR3 DNA reads TGTGCCAGAAGCGTTGAGGCAGGGGTAGAGACCCAGTACTTC. This translates into CARSVEAGVETQYF.

This clone was seen more than once but under ten times. The rearrangement links TRBV30 to TRBJ2-5, with D unresolved. In germline, CDR1 is GTSNPN, CDR2 SVGIG (reference sequence). Trimming left V 2 bases short and J 5 bases short, with 6 bases between. The length of the CDR3 is 11 residues. For the CDR3, the DNA is TGTGCCTGGAGTAGCTTGGAGACCCAGTACTTC. Its protein is CAWSSLETQYF.

The rearrangement links TRBV3-1 (or the pseudogene TRBV3-2) to TRBJ2-3; 8 bases agree with TRBD2. V shed 6 bases, J shed 6 bases, and the junction held 8 bases outside the gene matches. The CDR3 length is 14 residues. CDR1 and CDR2 (germline): LGHDT, YNNKEL (reference sequence). The CDR3 nucleotides read TGTGCCAGCAGACCTAGCGGGTTCGAGGATACGCAGTATTTT. This sequence encodes CASRPSGFEDTQYF.

The chain couples TRBV28 to TRBJ2-5, with 7 positions matching TRBD1. From germline, CDR1 is MDHEN and CDR2 SYDVKM. V shed 2 bases, J shed 4 bases, and the junction held 4 bases outside the gene matches. The CDR3 runs 14 residues. The CDR3 sequence is CASSLPGGLETQYF. CDR3 nucleotide sequence: TGTGCCAGCAGTTTACCAGGGGGTCTAGAGACCCAGTACTTC.

This clone was recorded once. The chain uses TRBV7-6 and TRBJ2-7; possibly TRBD2 for D (5 bases). The CDR3 covers 13 residues. V lost 5 bases to trimming and J lost 1 base, with 9 bases between them. The germline gives CDR1 SGHVS, CDR2 FNYEAQ. This chain's CDR3 is CASSHRGSYEQYF. The DNA for the CDR3 is TGTGCCAGCAGCCACCGGGGTTCCTACGAGCAGTACTTC.

The rearrangement links TRBV10-2 to TRBJ2-2; 9 positions agree with TRBD1. J gave up 2 bases and V 4 bases, and 11 bases lay outside the gene matches. This CDR3 contains 18 residues. Germline V gene data show CDR1 as WSHSY and CDR2 as SAAADI. The CDR3 here is CASSGPRGGQGNTGELFF. The CDR3 coding sequence is TGCGCCAGCAGTGGGCCTCGTGGGGGACAGGGAAACACCGGGGAGCTGTTTTTT.

The chain couples TRBV7-6 to TRBJ2-1; 7 positions agree with TRBD1. The CDR3 has 14 amino acids. V shed 5 bases, J shed 4 bases, and the junction held 5 bases outside the gene matches. Per germline, CDR1 SGHVS and CDR2 FNYEAQ. CDR3 amino acids: CASSPGQVYNEQFF. As DNA, the CDR3 is TGTGCCAGCAGCCCAGGACAGGTGTACAATGAGCAGTTCTTC.